The rows below give T cell receptor beta chains drawn from one sample of a study of tumor-infiltrating lymphocytes in primary liver carcinoma. MiXCR, applied by TCRdb to the multiplex PCR reads, yields one record per CDR3 protein. The table has approximately 190,000 distinct CDR3 sequences, around four fifths seen once. Sequenced: tumor tissue from primary liver carcinoma. The receptors were sampled from a man between 35 and 55 years old with primary liver carcinoma and hepatitis B virus infection. Both conserved end residues are part of each CDR3. The D gene is left open where the match is weak. Only some rows state a clone size, as once, few, many or a class for expanded clones.

TRBV29-1	-	TRBJ1-1	TRBD1	CSGSGGWGMSTEAFF	TGCAGCGGTTCAGGGGGGTGGGGGATGAGCACTGAAGCTTTCTTT
TRBV5-6	-	TRBJ1-5	TRBD1	CVSSYGQGNQPQHF	TGTGTCAGCAGCTACGGACAGGGGAATCAGCCCCAGCATTTT
TRBV5-6	-	TRBJ2-2	-	CASNAGGNTGELFF	TGTGCCAGTAATGCCGGAGGGAACACCGGGGAGCTGTTTTTT
TRBV6-4	many	TRBJ2-1	TRBD2	CASSRTSGTYEQFF	TGTGCCAGCAGCAGGACTAGCGGGACCTATGAGCAGTTCTTC
TRBV10-3	-	TRBJ1-1	TRBD1	CSISAPDRGAEAFF	TGTTCCATCAGTGCTCCGGACAGGGGTGCTGAAGCTTTCTTT
TRBV6-5	-	TRBJ2-7	TRBD1	CASSSTPGQGSYEHYF	TGTGCCAGCAGTTCCACACCGGGACAGGGGTCTTACGAGCACTACTTC
TRBV6-5	-	TRBJ2-3	TRBD2	CTSTSLPLSGGTDTQYF	TGTACCAGCACTTCACTCCCCCTAAGCGGGGGGACCGATACGCAGTATTTT
TRBV6-6	-	TRBJ1-5	-	CTSSYLQGYQPQHF	TGTACCAGTAGTTACTTACAGGGATATCAGCCCCAGCATTTT
TRBV6-5	-	TRBJ2-3	TRBD2	CTSNPRLAGIDTQYF	TGTACCAGCAACCCGAGACTAGCGGGAATAGATACGCAGTATTTT
TRBV9	-	TRBJ2-4	-	CASSGLEVSGAKNIQYF	TGTGCCAGCAGCGGACTAGAAGTGAGTGGAGCCAAAAACATTCAGTACTTC
TRBV29-1	once	TRBJ2-5	-	CSVEDHPGRGGTQYF	TGTAGCGTTGAAGATCATCCGGGAAGGGGAGGGACCCAGTACTTC
TRBV7-9	-	TRBJ2-5	-	CASSLEGETEYF	TGTGCCAGCAGTTTAGAGGGCGAGACCGAGTACTTC
TRBV5-1	-	TRBJ1-2	TRBD1	CASSSGDRGRGYGFTF	TGCGCTAGCAGCTCCGGAGACAGGGGGCGAGGGTATGGCTTCACCTTC
TRBV28	-	TRBJ1-1	TRBD1	CASRDQTGGLGEAFF	TGTGCCAGCAGAGACCAGACAGGGGGCTTGGGTGAAGCTTTCTTT
TRBV29-1	-	TRBJ1-2	-	CSIDDGTYGYTF	TGCAGCATTGACGACGGAACCTATGGCTACACGTTC
TRBV12-3/TRBV12-4	-	TRBJ2-1	TRBD2	CASRGTSGSYEQLF	TGTGCCAGCAGAGGGACTAGCGGGAGTTATGAGCAGTTGTTC
TRBV4-3	-	TRBJ2-1	-	CASSQFPPPEDNEQFF	TGCGCCAGTAGCCAATTCCCACCCCCGGAGGACAATGAGCAGTTCTTC
TRBV6-2/TRBV6-3	-	TRBJ2-1	TRBD2	CTSSPLTRGRANEQFF	TGTACCAGCAGTCCCCTGACTCGCGGGAGAGCAAATGAGCAGTTCTTC
TRBV29-1	-	TRBJ2-2	TRBD2	CSVLLAGGYNGELFF	TGCAGCGTTCTACTAGCGGGAGGTTACAACGGGGAGCTGTTTTTT
TRBV28	once	TRBJ2-7	-	CAVGGGEGSYEQYF	TGTGCCGTTGGAGGGGGAGAAGGCTCCTACGAGCAGTACTTC